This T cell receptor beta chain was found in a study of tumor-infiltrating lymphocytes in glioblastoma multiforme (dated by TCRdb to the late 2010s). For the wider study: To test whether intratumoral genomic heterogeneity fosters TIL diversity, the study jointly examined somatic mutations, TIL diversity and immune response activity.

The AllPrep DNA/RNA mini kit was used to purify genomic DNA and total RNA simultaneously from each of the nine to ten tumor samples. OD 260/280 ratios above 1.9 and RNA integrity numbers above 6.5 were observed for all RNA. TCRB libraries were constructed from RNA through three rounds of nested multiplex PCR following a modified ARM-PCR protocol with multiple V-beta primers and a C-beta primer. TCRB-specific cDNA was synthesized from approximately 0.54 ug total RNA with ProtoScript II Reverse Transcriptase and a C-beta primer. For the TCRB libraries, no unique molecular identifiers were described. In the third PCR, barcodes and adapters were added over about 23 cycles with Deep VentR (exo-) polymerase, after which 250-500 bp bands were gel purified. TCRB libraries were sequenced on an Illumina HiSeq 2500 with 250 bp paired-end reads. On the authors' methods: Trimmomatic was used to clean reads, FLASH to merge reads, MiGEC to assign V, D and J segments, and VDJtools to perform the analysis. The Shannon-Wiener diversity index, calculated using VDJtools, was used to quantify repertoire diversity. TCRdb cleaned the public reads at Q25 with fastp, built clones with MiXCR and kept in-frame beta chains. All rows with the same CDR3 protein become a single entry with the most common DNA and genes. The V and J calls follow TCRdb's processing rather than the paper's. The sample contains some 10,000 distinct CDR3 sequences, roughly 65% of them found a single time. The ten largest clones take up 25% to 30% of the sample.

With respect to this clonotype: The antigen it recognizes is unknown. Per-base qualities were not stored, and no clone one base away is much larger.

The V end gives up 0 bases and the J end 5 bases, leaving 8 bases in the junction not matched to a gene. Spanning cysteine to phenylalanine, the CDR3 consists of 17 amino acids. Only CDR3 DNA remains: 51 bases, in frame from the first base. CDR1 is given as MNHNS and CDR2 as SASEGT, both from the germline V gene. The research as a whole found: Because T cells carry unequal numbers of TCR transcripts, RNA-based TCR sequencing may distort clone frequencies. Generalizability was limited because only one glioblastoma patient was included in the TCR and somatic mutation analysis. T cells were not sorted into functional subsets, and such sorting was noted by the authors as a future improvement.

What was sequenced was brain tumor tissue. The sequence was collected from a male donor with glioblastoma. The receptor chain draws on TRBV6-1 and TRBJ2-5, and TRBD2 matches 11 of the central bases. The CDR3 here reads CASSEAGRLAGMETQYF. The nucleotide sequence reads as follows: TGTGCCAGCAGTGAAGCCGGAAGACTAGCGGGAATGGAGACCCAGTACTTC.